The clone carrying this T cell receptor beta chain was seen just once. Method: immunoSEQ multiplex PCR; TCRdb's copy keeps in-frame clones and lacks some. The sample holds roughly 150,000 clones, roughly 88% seen once. This specimen belongs to a study of blood T cell repertoires in COVID-19. With V trimmed by 0 bases and J by 6 bases, 8 bases remained unmatched. Germline CDR1 MRHNA, CDR2 SNTAGT. This CDR3 contains 17 residues. The gene calls are TRBV6-4 and TRBJ1-6; 7 bases match TRBD1. The source of this sequence is a woman older than 75 with active or convalescent COVID-19. The sequencing input was peripheral blood. The chain's CDR3 is CASSDSKPNRGNSPLHF. In DNA, the CDR3 is TGTGCCAGCAGTGACTCGAAACCGAACAGGGGTAATTCACCCCTCCACTTT.